Sequencing of this T cell receptor (beta chain) was carried out in a study of preoperative IRX-2 immunotherapy in early breast cancer. As for treatment: preoperative locoregional IRX-2 cytokine immunotherapy. Patients received preoperative, locoregional IRX-2 cytokine immunotherapy in a phase Ib study. This CDR3 is 14 amino acids long. The V gene lost 4 bases and the J gene lost 3 bases, with 10 bases spanning the gap. Only in-frame clones appear in the TCRdb table, and some are missing; sequencing was by immunoSEQ multiplex PCR. Of about 28,000 clones in the sample, over 65% are singletons; the top ten hold more than 3%.

This receptor was identified in a human donor with breast cancer. The specimen was collected from a patient treated with IRX-2 immunotherapy. The V and J genes are TRBV7-1 and TRBJ2-1; no clear D gene. TRBV7-1 is an ORF, and what it does is uncertain. CDR3 loop: CASSLMQNYNEQFF. The CDR3 nucleotides are TGTGCCAGCAGCTTAATGCAGAACTACAATGAGCAGTTCTTC.